The source of this TCR beta chain is a study of blood T cell repertoires in COVID-19. At the level of the study: Researchers got acute and convalescent COVID-19 samples from the United States, Italy and Spain. PBMCs, B-cell-depleted T cells, or T cells provided the cDNA or gDNA that made up the material.

TCRdb keeps only in-frame clones here, not all; method: immunoSEQ multiplex PCR. The table includes more than 95,000 clones, 88% detected once. This clone was picked up a small number of times. V lost 0 bases and J lost 7; bases outside the gene matches: 4. The length of the CDR3 is 14 residues. Per germline, CDR1 SGHDT and CDR2 YYEEEE. The sequence came from a man aged 50-59 years with acute or convalescent COVID-19. This chain connects TRBV5-6 to TRBJ2-7; 10 bases align to TRBD1. Source material: peripheral blood. CDR3 sequence reads: CASSLGQGAREQYF. In DNA, the CDR3 is TGTGCCAGCAGCTTGGGACAGGGGGCACGGGAGCAGTACTTC.